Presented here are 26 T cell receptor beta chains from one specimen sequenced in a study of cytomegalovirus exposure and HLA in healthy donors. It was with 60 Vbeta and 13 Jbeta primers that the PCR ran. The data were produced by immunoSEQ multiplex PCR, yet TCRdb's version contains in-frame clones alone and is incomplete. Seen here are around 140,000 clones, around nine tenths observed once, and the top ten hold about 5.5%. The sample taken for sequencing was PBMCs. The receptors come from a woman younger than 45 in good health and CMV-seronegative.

CDR3 protein: CASSYSSIGGYGYTF. CDR3 bases: TGTGCCAGCAGTTACTCCTCGATAGGAGGCTATGGCTACACCTTC. The chain uses TRBV6-5 and TRBJ1-2; D ambiguous. V lost 0 bases to trimming and J lost 4 bases, with 12 bases between them. CDR3 size: 15 residues. Germline V CDR1 and CDR2: MNHEY, SVGAGI.

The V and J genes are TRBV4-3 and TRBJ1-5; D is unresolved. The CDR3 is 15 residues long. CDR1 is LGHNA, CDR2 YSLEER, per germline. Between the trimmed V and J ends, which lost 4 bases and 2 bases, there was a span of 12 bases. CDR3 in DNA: TGCGCCAGCAGCCCGGGAGGATATGGCAATCAGCCCCAGCATTTT. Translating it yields CASSPGGYGNQPQHF.

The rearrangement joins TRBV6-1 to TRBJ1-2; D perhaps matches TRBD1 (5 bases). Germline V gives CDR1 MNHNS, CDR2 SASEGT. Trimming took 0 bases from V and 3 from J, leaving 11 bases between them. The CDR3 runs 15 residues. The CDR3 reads CASSEALGTYYGYTF. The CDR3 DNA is TGTGCCAGCAGTGAAGCCCTGGGGACTTACTATGGCTACACCTTC.

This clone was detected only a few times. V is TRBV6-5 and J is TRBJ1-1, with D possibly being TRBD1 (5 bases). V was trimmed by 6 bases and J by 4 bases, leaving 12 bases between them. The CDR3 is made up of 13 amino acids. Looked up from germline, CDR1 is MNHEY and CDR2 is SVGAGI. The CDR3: CASRQGFFTEAFF. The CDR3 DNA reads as TGTGCCAGCAGGCAGGGCTTTTTCACTGAAGCTTTCTTT.

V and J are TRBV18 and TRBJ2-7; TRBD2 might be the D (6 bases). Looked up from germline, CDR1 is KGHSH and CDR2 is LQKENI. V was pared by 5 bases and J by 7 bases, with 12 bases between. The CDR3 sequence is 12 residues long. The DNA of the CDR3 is TGTGCCAGCTCATTATTCGGGGGAGAGCAGTACTTC. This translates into CASSLFGGEQYF.

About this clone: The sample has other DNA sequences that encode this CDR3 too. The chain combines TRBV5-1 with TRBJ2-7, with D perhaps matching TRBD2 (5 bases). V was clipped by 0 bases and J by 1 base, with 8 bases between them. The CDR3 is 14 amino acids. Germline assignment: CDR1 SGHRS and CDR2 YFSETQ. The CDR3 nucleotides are TGCGCCAGCAGCTTGGTATCGGGGTCCTACGAGCAGTACTTC. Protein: CASSLVSGSYEQYF.

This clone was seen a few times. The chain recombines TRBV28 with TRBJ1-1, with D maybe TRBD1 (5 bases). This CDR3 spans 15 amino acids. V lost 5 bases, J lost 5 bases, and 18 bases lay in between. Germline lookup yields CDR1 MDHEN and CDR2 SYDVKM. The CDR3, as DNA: TGTGCCAGCAGTCCCTGGGACGGGAGGGGAACTGAAGCTTTCTTT. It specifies CASSPWDGRGTEAFF.

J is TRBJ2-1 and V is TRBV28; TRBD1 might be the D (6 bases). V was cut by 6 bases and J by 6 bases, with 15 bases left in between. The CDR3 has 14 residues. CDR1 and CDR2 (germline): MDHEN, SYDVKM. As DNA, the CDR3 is TGTGCCAGCAGGAGCTCGGGACACCTCAATGAGCAGTTCTTC. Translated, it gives CASRSSGHLNEQFF.

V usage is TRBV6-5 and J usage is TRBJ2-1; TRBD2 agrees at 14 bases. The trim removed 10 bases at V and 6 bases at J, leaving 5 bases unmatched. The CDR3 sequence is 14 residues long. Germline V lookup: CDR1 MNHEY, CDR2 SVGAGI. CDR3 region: CATKGLAGGNEQFF. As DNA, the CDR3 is TGTGCCACGAAAGGACTAGCGGGGGGCAATGAGCAGTTCTTC.

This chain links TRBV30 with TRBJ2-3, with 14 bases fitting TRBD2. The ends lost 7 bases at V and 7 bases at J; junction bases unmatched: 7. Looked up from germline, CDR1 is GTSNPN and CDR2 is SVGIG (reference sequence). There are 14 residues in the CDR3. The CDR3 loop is CASDGLAGGNTQYF. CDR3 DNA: TGTGCCTCGGATGGACTAGCGGGGGGAAATACGCAGTATTTT.

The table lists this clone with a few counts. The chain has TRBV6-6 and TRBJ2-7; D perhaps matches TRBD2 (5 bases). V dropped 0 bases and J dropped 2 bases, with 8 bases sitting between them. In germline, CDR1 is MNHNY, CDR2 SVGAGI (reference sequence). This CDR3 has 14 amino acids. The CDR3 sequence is CASSYSTRTYEQYF. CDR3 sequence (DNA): TGTGCCAGCAGTTACTCAACTAGAACCTACGAGCAGTACTTC.

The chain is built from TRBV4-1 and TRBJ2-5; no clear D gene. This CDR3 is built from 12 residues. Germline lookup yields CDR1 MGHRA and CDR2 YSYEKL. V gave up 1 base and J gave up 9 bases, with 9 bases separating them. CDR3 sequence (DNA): TGCGCCAGCAGCCAAGTCGGGTGGGCCCAGTACTTC. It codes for CASSQVGWAQYF.

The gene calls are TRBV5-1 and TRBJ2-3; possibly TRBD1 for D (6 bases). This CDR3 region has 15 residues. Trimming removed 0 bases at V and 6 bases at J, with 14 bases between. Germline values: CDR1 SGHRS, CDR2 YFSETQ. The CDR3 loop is CASSLAGTSIDTQYF. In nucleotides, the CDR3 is TGCGCCAGCAGCTTGGCCGGGACAAGTATCGATACGCAGTATTTT. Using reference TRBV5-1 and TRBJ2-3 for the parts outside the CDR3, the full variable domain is KAGVTQTPRYLIKTRGQQVTLSCSPISGHRSVSWYQQTPGQGLQFLFEYFSETQRNKGNFPGRFSGRQFSNSRSEMNVSTLELGDSALYLCASSLAGTSIDTQYFGPGTRLTVL.

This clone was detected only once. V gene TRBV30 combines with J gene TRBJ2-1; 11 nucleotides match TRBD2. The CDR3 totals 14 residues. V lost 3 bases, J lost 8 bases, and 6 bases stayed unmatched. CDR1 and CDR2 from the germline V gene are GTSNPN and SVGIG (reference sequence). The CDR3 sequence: CAWRKLAGEDEQFF. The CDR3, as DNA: TGTGCCTGGAGGAAACTAGCGGGAGAGGATGAGCAGTTCTTC.

The CDR3 reads CASSMDRGGEKLFF. In DNA, the CDR3 is TGTGCCAGCAGCATGGACAGGGGAGGCGAAAAACTGTTTTTT. The V call is TRBV5-4, the J call TRBJ1-4, with 9 bases identical to TRBD1. CDR3 length equals 14 residues. Trimming cost V 4 bases and J 8 bases; bases outside gene matches: 6. In germline, CDR1 is SGHNT, CDR2 YYREEE (reference sequence).

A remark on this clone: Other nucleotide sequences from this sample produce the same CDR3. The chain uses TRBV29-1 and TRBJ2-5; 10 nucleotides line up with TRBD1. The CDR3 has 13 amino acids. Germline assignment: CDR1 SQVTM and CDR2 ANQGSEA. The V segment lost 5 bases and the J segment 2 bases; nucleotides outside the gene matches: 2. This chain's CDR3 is CSVRTGGQETQYF. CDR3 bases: TGCAGCGTTCGGACAGGGGGACAAGAGACCCAGTACTTC.

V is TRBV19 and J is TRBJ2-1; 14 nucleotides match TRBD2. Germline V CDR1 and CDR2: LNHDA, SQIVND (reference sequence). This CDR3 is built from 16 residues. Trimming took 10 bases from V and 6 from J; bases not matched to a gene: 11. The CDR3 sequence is CATTGTSGSIPNEQFF. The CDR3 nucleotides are TGTGCCACAACCGGGACTAGCGGGAGTATTCCCAATGAGCAGTTCTTC.

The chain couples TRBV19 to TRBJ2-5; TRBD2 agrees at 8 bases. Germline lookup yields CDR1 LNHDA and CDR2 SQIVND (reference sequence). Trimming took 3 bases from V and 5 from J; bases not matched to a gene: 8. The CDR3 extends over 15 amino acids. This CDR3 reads CASSMFREGRETQYF. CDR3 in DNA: TGTGCCAGTAGTATGTTCCGGGAGGGCAGGGAGACCCAGTACTTC.

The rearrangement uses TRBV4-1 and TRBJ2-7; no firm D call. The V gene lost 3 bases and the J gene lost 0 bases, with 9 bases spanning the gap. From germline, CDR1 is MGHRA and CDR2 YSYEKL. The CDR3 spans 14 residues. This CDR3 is CASSHGQHSYEQYF. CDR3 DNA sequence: TGCGCCAGCAGCCATGGGCAGCACTCCTACGAGCAGTACTTC.

The CDR3: CASSIALGGSSGANVLTF. CDR3 DNA: TGTGCCAGTAGTATCGCCCTGGGGGGGTCCTCTGGGGCCAACGTCCTGACTTTC. The chain links TRBV19 to TRBJ2-6; 7 bases are a match to TRBD2. The CDR3 covers 18 residues. The germline gives CDR1 LNHDA, CDR2 SQIVND (reference sequence). V lost 3 bases and J lost 0; bases outside the gene matches: 8.

CDR3 protein: CASSDSDRGEQYF. The DNA of the CDR3 is TGTGCCAGCAGTGACTCGGACAGGGGCGAGCAGTACTTC. The gene calls are TRBV6-4 and TRBJ2-7; 9 bases map to TRBD1. CDR1 and CDR2 (germline): MRHNA, SNTAGT. The ends lost 0 bases at V and 6 bases at J; junction bases unmatched: 0. CDR3 length: 13 residues.

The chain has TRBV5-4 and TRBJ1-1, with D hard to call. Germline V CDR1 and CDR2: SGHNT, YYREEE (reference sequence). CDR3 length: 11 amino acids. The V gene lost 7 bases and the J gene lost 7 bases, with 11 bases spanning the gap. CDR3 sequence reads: CASYSLGEAFF. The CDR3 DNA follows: TGTGCCAGCTACAGCTTGGGTGAAGCTTTCTTT.

The CDR3 loop reads CAISPRQGTDTQYF. In DNA form, the CDR3 reads TGTGCCATCAGCCCCCGACAGGGCACAGATACGCAGTATTTT. The J gene is TRBJ2-3, the V gene TRBV10-3; possibly TRBD1 for D (6 bases). Germline-derived CDR1 and CDR2 are ENHRY and SYGVKD. V shed 6 bases and J shed 1 base, with 11 bases lying between them. The CDR3 is 14 residues long.

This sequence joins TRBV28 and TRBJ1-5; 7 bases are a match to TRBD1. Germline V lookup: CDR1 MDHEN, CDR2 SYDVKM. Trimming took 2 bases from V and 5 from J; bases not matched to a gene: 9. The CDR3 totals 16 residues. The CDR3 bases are TGTGCCAGCAGTTTAGGGGTGACAGGGTGGGATCAGCCCCAGCATTTT. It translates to CASSLGVTGWDQPQHF.

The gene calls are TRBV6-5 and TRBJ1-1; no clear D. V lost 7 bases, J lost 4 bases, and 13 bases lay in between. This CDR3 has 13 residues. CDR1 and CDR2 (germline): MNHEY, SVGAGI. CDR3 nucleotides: TGTGCCAGCACTTATATCGGTGGCACTGAAGCTTTCTTT. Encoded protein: CASTYIGGTEAFF.

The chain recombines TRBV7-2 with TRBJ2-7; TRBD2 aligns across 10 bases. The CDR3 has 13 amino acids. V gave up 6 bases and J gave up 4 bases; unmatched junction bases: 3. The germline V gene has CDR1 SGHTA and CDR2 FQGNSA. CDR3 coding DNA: TGTGCCAGCAGAAGTAGCGGGGGGTACGAGCAGTACTTC. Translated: CASRSSGGYEQYF. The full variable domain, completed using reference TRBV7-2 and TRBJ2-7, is GAGVSQSPSNKVTEKGKDVELRCDPISGHTALYWYRQSLGQGLEFLIYFQGNSAPDKSGLPSDRFSAERTGGSVSTLTIQRTQQEDSAVYLCASRSSGGYEQYFGPGTRLTVT.